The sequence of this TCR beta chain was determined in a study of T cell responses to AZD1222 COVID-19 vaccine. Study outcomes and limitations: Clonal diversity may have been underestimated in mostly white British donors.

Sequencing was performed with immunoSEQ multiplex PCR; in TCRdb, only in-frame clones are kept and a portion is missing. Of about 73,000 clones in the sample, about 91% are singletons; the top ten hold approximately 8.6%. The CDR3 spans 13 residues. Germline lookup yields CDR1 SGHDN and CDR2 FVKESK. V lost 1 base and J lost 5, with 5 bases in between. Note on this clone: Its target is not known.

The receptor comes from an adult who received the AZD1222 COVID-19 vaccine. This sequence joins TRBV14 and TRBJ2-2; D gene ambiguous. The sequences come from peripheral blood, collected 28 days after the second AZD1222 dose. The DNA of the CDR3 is TGTGCCAGCAGCCAAGTTTGGACCGGGGAGCTGTTTTTT. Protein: CASSQVWTGELFF.